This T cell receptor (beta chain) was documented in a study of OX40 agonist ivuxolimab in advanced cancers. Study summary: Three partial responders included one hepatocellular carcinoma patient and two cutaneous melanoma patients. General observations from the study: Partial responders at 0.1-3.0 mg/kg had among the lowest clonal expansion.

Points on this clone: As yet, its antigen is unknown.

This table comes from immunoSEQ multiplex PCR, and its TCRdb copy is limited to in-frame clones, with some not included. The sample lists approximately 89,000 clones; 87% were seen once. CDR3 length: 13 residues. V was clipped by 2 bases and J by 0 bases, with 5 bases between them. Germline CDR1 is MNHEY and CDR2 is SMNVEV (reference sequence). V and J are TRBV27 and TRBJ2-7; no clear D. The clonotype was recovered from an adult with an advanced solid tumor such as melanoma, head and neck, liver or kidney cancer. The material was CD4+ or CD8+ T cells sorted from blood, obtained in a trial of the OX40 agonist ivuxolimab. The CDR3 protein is CASSLKVSYEQYF. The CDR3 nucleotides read TGTGCCAGCAGTTTAAAGGTCTCCTACGAGCAGTACTTC.